This T cell receptor (beta chain) appears in the sequencing data of a study of blood T cell repertoires in COVID-19. Across the study: Nucleic acid was either cDNA or gDNA, and it came from T cells, B-cell-depleted T cells, or PBMCs.

In the original analysis: The assay estimated nucleated cells by amplifying reference gene primers. Data came from immunoSEQ multiplex PCR; TCRdb stores just in-frame clones and leaves some out. The DNA was the basis for D and trimming; V, J and clone size are from that table. This sample has roughly 150,000 clones; around nine tenths occur once, and the top ten carry about a tenth. The V and J ends lost 5 bases and 7 bases respectively, with 17 bases between them. Germline CDR1 is KGHSH and CDR2 is LQKENI. The CDR3 sequence is 15 residues long. Enrollment of patients from Seattle took place during active infection, with longitudinal follow-up.

This chain links TRBV18 with TRBJ1-4; tentative D call: TRBD1 (6 bases). The sample taken for sequencing was peripheral blood. The TCR was taken from a woman in her sixties or seventies with COVID-19, enrolled during active disease. This chain's CDR3 is CASSTRQVWSEKLFF. The CDR3 region has the DNA TGTGCCAGCTCAACGCGACAGGTTTGGAGTGAAAAACTGTTTTTT.